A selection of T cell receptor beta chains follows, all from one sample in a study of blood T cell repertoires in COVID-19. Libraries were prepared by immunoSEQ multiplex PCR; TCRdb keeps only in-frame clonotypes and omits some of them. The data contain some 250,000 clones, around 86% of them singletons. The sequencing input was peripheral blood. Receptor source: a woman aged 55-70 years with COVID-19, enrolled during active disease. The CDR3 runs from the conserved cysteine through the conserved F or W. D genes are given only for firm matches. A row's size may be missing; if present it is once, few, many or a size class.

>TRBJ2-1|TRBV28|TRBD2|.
TGTGCCAGCAGTCCACAGACTAGCGGGAGAGGCGATGAGCAGTTCTTC
CASSPQTSGRGDEQFF
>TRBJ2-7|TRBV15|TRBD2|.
TGTGCCACCAGCAGAGATCGGGGGGGACTAGCGGGATTCCCGAGCTACGAGCAGTACTTC
CATSRDRGGLAGFPSYEQYF
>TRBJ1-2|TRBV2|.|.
TGTGCCACCCCAGGGGAATCCGGCTATGGCTACACCTTC
CATPGESGYGYTF
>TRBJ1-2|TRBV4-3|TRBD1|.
TGCGCCAGCAGCCAGTCCTCCGGGACAGGCGGTGCCTACACCTTC
CASSQSSGTGGAYTF
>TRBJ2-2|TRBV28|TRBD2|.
TGTGCCAGCAGCACCCTAGCGGGAGTGCTCGGGGAGCTGTTTTTT
CASSTLAGVLGELFF
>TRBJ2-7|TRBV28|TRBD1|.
TGTGCCAGCAGTCATCCGGGGACAGGGACACCCTACGAGCAGTACTTC
CASSHPGTGTPYEQYF
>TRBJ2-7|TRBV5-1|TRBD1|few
TGCGCCAGCAGCTGGGGACAGGGTCCCTACGAGCAGTACTTC
CASSWGQGPYEQYF
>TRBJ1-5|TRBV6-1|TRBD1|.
TGTGCCAGCAGTGAAGCAGTTTCGTCAGGGGGTCGGGCCCAGCATTTT
CASSEAVSSGGRAQHF
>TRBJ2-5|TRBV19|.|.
TGTGCCAGTAGTATGGGGGGGGCTGAGGAGACCCAGTACTTC
CASSMGGAEETQYF
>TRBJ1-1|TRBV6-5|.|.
TGTGCCAGCAGTTCCCCCTCCGGAGGGGTTCGGGCTTTCTTT
CASSSPSGGVRAFF
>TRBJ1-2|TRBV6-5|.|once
TGTGCCATTAGAAAACCGGGACAACGTTATGGCTACACCTTC
CAIRKPGQRYGYTF
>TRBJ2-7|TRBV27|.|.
TGTGCCAGCAGTTTTCTCCAGTCCTACGAGCAGTACTTC
CASSFLQSYEQYF
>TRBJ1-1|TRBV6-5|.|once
TGTGCCAGCAAAAGGAGTCGAAACACTGAAGCTTTCTTT
CASKRSRNTEAFF
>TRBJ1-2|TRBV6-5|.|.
TGTGCCAGCAGAAGGGGGGGGGCTGAGGGCTACACCTTC
CASRRGGAEGYTF
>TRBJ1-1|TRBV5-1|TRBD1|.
TGCGCCAGCAGCTTGGAGGGGGCTAATGAAGCTTTCTTT
CASSLEGANEAFF
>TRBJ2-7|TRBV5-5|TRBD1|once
TGTGCCAGCAGCACCCTCAGGGGGCCCTCCTACGAGCAGTACTTC
CASSTLRGPSYEQYF
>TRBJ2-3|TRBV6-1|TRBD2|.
TGTGCCAGCAGTGACCGGGGGGGGCCAGATACGCAGTATTTT
CASSDRGGPDTQYF
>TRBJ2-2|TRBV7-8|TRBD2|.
TGTGCCAGCAGGAGAGGAGCGGGAGGGGAGACCGGGGAGCTGTTTTTT
CASRRGAGGETGELFF
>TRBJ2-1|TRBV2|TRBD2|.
TGTGCCAGCAGCCCCCCGGAACTAGCGGGAGTCTATGAGCAGTTCTTC
CASSPPELAGVYEQFF
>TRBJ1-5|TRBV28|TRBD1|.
TGTGCCAGCAGTTCTGACAGGGTGTATAGCAATCAGCCCCAGCATTTT
CASSSDRVYSNQPQHF
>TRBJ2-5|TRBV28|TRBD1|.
TGTGCCAGCAGTCCCGGGACAGGGGGCTGGGAGACCCAGTACTTC
CASSPGTGGWETQYF
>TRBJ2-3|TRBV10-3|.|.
TGTGCCATCACCAACACAGATACGCAGTATTTT
CAITNTDTQYF
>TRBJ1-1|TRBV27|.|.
TGTGCCAGCAGCTACGGTTTTCAAGCTTTCTTT
CASSYGFQAFF
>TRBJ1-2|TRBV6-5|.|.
TGTGCCAGCAGTTACTCCCCCCAACAGGGCGGGGGCTACACCTTC
CASSYSPQQGGGYTF
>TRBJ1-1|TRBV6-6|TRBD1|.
TGTGCCAGCAGGGGGGGGACAGGGTGGTCTGAAGCTTTCTTT
CASRGGTGWSEAFF
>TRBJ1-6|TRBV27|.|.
TGTGCCAGCAGTTTATCTGCAGGGGTGGATTCACCCCTCCACTTT
CASSLSAGVDSPLHF
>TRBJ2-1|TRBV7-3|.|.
TGTGCCAGCAGCTTAGCCCGGGGTTCTTGGCAGTTCTTC
CASSLARGSWQFF
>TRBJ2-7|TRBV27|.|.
TGTGCCAGCAGTTTTGGGGCAGGCCTGGCCTACGAGCAGTACTTC
CASSFGAGLAYEQYF
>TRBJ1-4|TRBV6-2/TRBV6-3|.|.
TGTGCCAGCAGCGAGGAAGGTGAAAAACTGTTTTTT
CASSEEGEKLFF
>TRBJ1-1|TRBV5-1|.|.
TGCGCCAGCAATTCAGGGCGTGGAGTGAGGAACACTGAAGCTTTCTTT
CASNSGRGVRNTEAFF
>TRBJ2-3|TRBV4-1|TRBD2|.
TGCGCCAGCAGCCCGGGGGGACTAGTCACCCAAGATACGCAGTATTTT
CASSPGGLVTQDTQYF
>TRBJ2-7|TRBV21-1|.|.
TGTGCCAGCAGGACTAGCGGGAGGGCCTTCCCCACCTCCTACGAGCAGTACTTC
CASRTSGRAFPTSYEQYF
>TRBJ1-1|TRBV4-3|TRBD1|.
TGCGCCAGCAGCCGCGTGCAGGGGGTAAACACTGAAGCTTTCTTT
CASSRVQGVNTEAFF
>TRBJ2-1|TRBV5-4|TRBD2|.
TGTGCCAGCAGCTTGGGGGGCCTAGCGGGAGGGAATGAGCAGTTCTTC
CASSLGGLAGGNEQFF
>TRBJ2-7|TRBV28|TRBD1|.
TGTGCCAGCAGCTCCCAGAGGGACAGCCACTACGAGCAGTACTTC
CASSSQRDSHYEQYF
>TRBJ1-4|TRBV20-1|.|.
TGCAGTGCCAGGTCACATGAAAAACTGTTTTTT
CSARSHEKLFF
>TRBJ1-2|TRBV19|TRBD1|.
TGTGCCAGTGTAAGACAGGGAAGCTATGGCTACACCTTC
CASVRQGSYGYTF
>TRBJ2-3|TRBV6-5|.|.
TGTGCCAGCAGTTACGGACGAGAGGGGGCAGATACGCAGTATTTT
CASSYGREGADTQYF
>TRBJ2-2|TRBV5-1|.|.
TGCGCCAGCAGCTTGAACAGGGTGACCGGGGAGCTGTTTTTT
CASSLNRVTGELFF
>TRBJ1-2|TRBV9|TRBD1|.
TGTGCCAGCAGCACCACCTCCGGGACAGGGCCAAACTATGGCTACACCTTC
CASSTTSGTGPNYGYTF
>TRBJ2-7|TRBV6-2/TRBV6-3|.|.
TGTGCCAGCAGTTCGAGGGGGGGATACGAGCAGTACTTC
CASSSRGGYEQYF
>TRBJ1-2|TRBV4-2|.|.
TGTGCCAGCAGCGAGGCGGGCGGCTACACCTTC
CASSEAGGYTF
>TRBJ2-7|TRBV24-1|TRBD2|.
TGTGCCACCAGTGATTTGCCCGGGGCGGGAGGAACCGAGCAGTACTTC
CATSDLPGAGGTEQYF
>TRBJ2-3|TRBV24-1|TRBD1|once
TGTGCCACCAGTGATTCACAGGGGCCCACAGATACGCAGTATTTT
CATSDSQGPTDTQYF
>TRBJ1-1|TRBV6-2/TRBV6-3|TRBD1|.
TGTGCCAGCAGTTACTCGCCCCTCGGGGGACAGGAGTCGATTGAAGCTTTCTTT
CASSYSPLGGQESIEAFF
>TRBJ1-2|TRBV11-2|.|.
TGCGCCAGCAGCTTCGACTCCCACCGGAACTATGGCTACACCTTC
CASSFDSHRNYGYTF